Here is one T cell receptor beta chain with its context. The CDR3 sequence is 14 residues long. Looked up from germline, CDR1 is SNHLY and CDR2 is FYNNEI. Unmatched junction bases numbered 10, after V lost 7 bases and J lost 10 bases. Only in-frame clones appear in the TCRdb table, and some are missing; sequencing was by immunoSEQ multiplex PCR. The table includes fewer than 200,000 clones, 92% detected once. The sample is drawn from a study of blood T cell repertoires in COVID-19. The sequencing sample was made of peripheral blood. This receptor was identified in a young man with COVID-19, enrolled during active disease. The chain uses TRBV2 and TRBJ2-1; 10 bases are shared with TRBD2. In DNA, the CDR3 is TGTGCCAGCACGTGGACTAGCGGCAGCGGGGAGCAGTTCTTC. Encoded protein: CASTWTSGSGEQFF.